This T cell receptor beta chain was found in a study of CXCR3-negative and CXCR3-positive naive CD8 T cells. Background on the study: Close to 135 million TRB reads were obtained in total, which works out to about 1.5 +/- 0.3 million per library.

Study-level results: Naive CXCR3-negative and CXCR3-positive cells had similar TRBV-TRBJ usage; memory differed. Comparably high diversity was seen in both naive subsets, and much lower diversity in memory CD8+ cells. Naive cells that were CXCR3-positive had more hydrophobic TRB CDR3s (compared with CXCR3-negative naive cells).

Notes on this clonotype: Its target is not known.

UMI-labeled 5' RACE yielded the TRB cDNA libraries. TCRdb re-analyzed the 5' RACE reads; it lists each CDR3 protein once, without DNA. This listing includes roughly 120,000 distinct CDR3 sequences. The sorter processed each CD8+ T cell subset in triplicate at hundreds of thousands of cells apiece. Sequencing used naive CXCR3+ CD8+ T cells from blood. Subset described: CD45RO-CCR7+CD27+CD95- naive CD8+ T cells expressing CXCR3 (TNR3+). This TCR was recovered from a human donor in good health. Some clones in this sample may be carry-over from other donors' samples.

The CDR3 region is CASSQVTGLTGELFF. This chain uses TRBV3-1 with TRBJ2-2; TCRdb picks TRBD2, but there is no DNA to check that call. This CDR3 contains 15 residues. Per the germline V gene, CDR1 is LGHDT and CDR2 is YNNKEL (reference sequence).